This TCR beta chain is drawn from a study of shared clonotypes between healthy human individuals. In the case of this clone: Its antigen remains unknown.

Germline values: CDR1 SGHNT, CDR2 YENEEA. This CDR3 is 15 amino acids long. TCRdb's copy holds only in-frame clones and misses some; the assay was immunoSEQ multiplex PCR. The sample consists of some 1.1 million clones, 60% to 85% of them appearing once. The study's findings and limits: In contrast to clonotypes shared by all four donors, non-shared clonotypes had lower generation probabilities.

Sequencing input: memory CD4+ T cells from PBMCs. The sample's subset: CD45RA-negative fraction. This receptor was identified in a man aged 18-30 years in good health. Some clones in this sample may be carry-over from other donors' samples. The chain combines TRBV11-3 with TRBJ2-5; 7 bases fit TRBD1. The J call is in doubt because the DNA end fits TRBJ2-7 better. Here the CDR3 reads CASRPTGLFPYEQYF. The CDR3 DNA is TGTGCCAGCAGACCGACAGGGCTTTTCCCATACGAGCAGTACTTC.